This T cell receptor beta chain was documented in a study of cytomegalovirus exposure and HLA in healthy donors. Study as a whole: Under 90% of several hundred genotyped donors fell in the Caucasian-associated ancestry cluster. Findings and caveats of the study: A later analysis associated about 18,000 TCR beta sequences with HLA alleles at a 0.05 false discovery rate. Further analysis, carried out later, found HLA-associated TCR beta chains more clonally expanded than equally common other chains. Later analysis associated a missense DCLRE1C variant with TCR beta V- and J-gene trimming.

The CDR3 covers 16 residues. Trimming stripped 2 bases from V and 1 base from J, with 15 bases between. Germline values: CDR1 SGHRS, CDR2 YFSETQ. As concerns this clone: Its antigen is as yet unknown.

The PCR contained 60 Vbeta and 13 Jbeta primers. Using immunoSEQ multiplex PCR, the repertoire was profiled, and TCRdb retains in-frame clones only, with some absent. The data show approximately 110,000 clones, around 15% seen once. Sequenced: PBMCs. This TCR came from a female donor in good health and CMV-seronegative. The chain employs TRBV5-1 and TRBJ1-1; D remains unclear. CDR3 amino acids: CASSFAPQTANTEAFF. For the CDR3, the DNA is TGCGCCAGCAGCTTTGCCCCCCAAACAGCGAACACTGAAGCTTTCTTT.